The sequence of this T cell receptor (beta chain) was determined in a study of shared clonotypes between healthy human individuals. On this clone: What it recognizes is unknown.

Notes on the study in general: Tissue TCR repertoires likely differ from these blood-only repertoires.

Method: immunoSEQ multiplex PCR; TCRdb's copy keeps in-frame clones and lacks some. The repertoire has around 340,000 clones, around 79% of them found once; the top ten carry around 9.3%. The CDR3 is made up of 16 amino acids. Looked up from germline, CDR1 is SGHVS and CDR2 is FQNEAQ. With V trimmed by 5 bases and J by 0 bases, 4 bases remained unmatched. V gene TRBV7-8 combines with J gene TRBJ2-1; TRBD2 aligns across 10 bases. The clonotype was recovered from a man younger than 40 in good health. The specimen was memory CD4+ T cells sorted from blood. The subset is: CD45RA-negative fraction. CDR3 region: CASSTTSGYSYNEQFF. The DNA of the CDR3 is TGTGCCAGCAGCACGACTAGCGGGTACTCCTACAATGAGCAGTTCTTC.